This T cell receptor beta chain was documented in a study of blood T cell repertoires in COVID-19. Germline V lookup: CDR1 MNHEY, CDR2 SMNVEV (reference sequence). With V trimmed by 5 bases and J by 5 bases, 3 bases remained unmatched. The CDR3 has 13 amino acids. Comment on this clone: The sample contains more than one DNA sequence encoding this CDR3.

Assay used: immunoSEQ multiplex PCR; TCRdb lists only in-frame clones, some missing. This table holds about 160,000 clones, about 83% found once. The chain joins TRBV27 to TRBJ1-5, with TRBD1 matching over 7 bases. Material for sequencing was peripheral blood. This clonotype originated in a man aged 60 to 75 with acute or convalescent COVID-19. The CDR3 region is CASSRTGYQPQHF. Here the CDR3 DNA reads TGTGCCAGCAGTAGGACAGGCTATCAGCCCCAGCATTTT.